This TCR beta chain was documented in a study of OX40 agonist ivuxolimab in advanced cancers. The wider study: Prior anti-PD-1, anti-PD-L1 or anti-CTLA-4 therapy was allowed; approximately 40% had some. Partial responses occurred in Three dose-escalation patients, one with hepatocellular carcinoma and two with cutaneous melanoma.

Points on this clone: Its specificity is unknown.

TCRdb's table, derived via immunoSEQ multiplex PCR, lists solely in-frame clones and lacks some. In the table there are just under 100,000 clones, around 94% of which are singletons. General study results and limits: Partly responding patients at 0.1-3.0 mg/kg showed some of the smallest clonal expansion. At doses 0.1 to 3.0 mg/kg, CD4+ and CD8+ clones expanded.

The CDR3 sequence is 19 residues long. The germline V gene has CDR1 SGDLS and CDR2 YYNGEE. Trimming cost V 2 bases and J 0 bases; bases outside gene matches: 10. This receptor was taken from an adult with an advanced solid tumor such as melanoma, head and neck, liver or kidney cancer. The chain uses TRBV9 and TRBJ2-6, with 8 bases matching TRBD2. The input for sequencing was CD4+ or CD8+ T cells sorted from blood, taken in a trial of the OX40 agonist ivuxolimab. The CDR3 protein is CASSVRGEGRNSGANVLTF. The CDR3 coding sequence is TGTGCCAGCAGCGTGCGGGGGGAGGGCAGGAACTCTGGGGCCAACGTCCTGACTTTC.